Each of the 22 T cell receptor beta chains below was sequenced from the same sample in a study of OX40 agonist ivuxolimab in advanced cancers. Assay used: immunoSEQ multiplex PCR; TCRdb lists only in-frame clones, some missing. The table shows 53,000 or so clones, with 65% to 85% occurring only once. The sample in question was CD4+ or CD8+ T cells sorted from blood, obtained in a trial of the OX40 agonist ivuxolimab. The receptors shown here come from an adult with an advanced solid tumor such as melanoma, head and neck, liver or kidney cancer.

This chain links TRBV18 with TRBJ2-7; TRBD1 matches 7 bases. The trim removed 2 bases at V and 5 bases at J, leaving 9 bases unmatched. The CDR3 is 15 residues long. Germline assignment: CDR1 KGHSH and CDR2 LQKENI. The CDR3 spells CASSPGQDAHDEQYF. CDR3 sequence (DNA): TGTGCCAGCTCACCAGGACAGGACGCGCATGACGAGCAGTACTTC.

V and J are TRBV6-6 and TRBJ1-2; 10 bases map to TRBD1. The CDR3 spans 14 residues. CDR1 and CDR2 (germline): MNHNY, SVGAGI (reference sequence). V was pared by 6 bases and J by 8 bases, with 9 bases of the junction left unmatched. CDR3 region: CASSTRQGAGGYTF. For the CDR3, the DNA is TGTGCCAGCAGCACAAGACAGGGGGCGGGAGGCTACACCTTC.

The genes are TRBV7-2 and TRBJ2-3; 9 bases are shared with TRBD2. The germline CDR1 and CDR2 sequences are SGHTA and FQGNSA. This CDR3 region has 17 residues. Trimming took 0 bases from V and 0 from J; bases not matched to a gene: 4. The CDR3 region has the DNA TGTGCCAGCAGCTTAGCAAAAACTAGCGGGAGCACAGATACGCAGTATTTT. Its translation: CASSLAKTSGSTDTQYF.

CDR3 DNA: TGCGCCAGCAGTGGAATGCGGGGCTCACCCCTCCACTTT. Translating gives CASSGMRGSPLHF. The rearrangement joins TRBV10-2 to TRBJ1-6; D perhaps matches TRBD1 (5 bases). CDR3 length equals 13 residues. Germline lookup yields CDR1 WSHSY and CDR2 SAAADI. V lost 4 bases and J lost 10, with 11 bases in between.

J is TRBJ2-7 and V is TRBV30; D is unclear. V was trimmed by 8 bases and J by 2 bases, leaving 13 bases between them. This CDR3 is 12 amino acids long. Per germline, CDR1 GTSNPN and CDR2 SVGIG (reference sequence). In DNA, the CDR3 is TGTGCCCGAAGCGACGGCCCCTACGAGCAGTACTTC. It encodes CARSDGPYEQYF.

In nucleotides, the CDR3 is TGTGCCAGCAGCTTAAGGGGAACTGGAAACACCATATATTTT. Translated, it gives CASSLRGTGNTIYF. The rearrangement uses TRBV11-2 and TRBJ1-3, with D possibly TRBD1 on 5 matching bases. CDR3 length equals 14 residues. V lost 2 bases to trimming and J lost 2 bases, with 7 bases between them. Germline V lookup: CDR1 SGHAT, CDR2 FQNNGV. The full variable domain, rest sourced from reference TRBV11-2 and TRBJ1-3, is EAGVAQSPRYKIIEKRQSVAFWCNPISGHATLYWYQQILGQGPKLLIQFQNNGVVDDSQLPKDRFSAERLKGVDSTLKIQPAKLEDSAVYLCASSLRGTGNTIYFGEGSWLTVV.

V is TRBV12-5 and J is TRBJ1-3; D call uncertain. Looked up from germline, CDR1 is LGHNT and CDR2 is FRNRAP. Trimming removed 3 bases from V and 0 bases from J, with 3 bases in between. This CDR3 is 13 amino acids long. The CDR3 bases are TGTGCTAGTGGTTTAAGCTCTGGAAACACCATATATTTT. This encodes CASGLSSGNTIYF.

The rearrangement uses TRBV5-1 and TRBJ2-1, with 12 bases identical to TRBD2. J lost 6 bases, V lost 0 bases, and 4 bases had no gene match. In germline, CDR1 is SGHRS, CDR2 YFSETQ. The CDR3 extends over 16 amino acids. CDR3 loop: CASSLVTSGGVNEQFF. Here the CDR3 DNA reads TGCGCCAGCAGCTTGGTGACTAGCGGGGGAGTCAATGAGCAGTTCTTC.

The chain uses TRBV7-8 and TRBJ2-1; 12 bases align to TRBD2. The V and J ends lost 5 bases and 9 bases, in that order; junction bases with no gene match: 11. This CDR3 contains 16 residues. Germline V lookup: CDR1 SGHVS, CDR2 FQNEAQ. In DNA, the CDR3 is TGTGCCAGCAGCCAAATACTAGCGGGAGGTGCGGGTGAGCAGTTCTTC. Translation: CASSQILAGGAGEQFF.

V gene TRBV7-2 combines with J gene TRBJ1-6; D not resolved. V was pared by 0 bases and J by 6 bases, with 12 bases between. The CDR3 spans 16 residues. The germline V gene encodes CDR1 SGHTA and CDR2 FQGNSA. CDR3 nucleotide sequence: TGTGCCAGCAGCTTAGCAGGGAACGGGCTTAATTCACCCCTCCACTTT. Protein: CASSLAGNGLNSPLHF.

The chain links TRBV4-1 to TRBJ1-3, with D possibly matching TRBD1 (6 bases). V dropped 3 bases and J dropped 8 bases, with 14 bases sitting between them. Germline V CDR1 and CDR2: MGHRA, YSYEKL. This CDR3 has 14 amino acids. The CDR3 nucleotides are TGCGCCAGCAGCCAGGGAAGGGAGGGGGACACCATATATTTT. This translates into CASSQGREGDTIYF.

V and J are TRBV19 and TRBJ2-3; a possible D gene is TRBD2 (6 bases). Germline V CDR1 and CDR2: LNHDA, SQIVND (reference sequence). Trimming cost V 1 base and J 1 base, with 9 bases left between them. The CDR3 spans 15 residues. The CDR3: CASSIAASGTDTQYF. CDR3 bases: TGTGCCAGTAGTATAGCGGCTAGCGGCACAGATACGCAGTATTTT.

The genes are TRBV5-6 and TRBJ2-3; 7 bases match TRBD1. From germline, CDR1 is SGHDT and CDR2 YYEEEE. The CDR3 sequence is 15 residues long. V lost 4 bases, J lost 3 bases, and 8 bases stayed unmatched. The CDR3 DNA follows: TGTGCCAGCAGCCTCCGACAGGGTCGAACAGATACGCAGTATTTT. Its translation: CASSLRQGRTDTQYF.

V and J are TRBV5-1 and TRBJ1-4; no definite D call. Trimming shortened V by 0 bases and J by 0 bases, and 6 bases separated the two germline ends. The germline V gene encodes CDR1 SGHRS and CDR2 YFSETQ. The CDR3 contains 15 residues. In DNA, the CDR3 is TGCGCCAGCAGCTTGGGCGGTTCAACTAATGAAAAACTGTTTTTT. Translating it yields CASSLGGSTNEKLFF.

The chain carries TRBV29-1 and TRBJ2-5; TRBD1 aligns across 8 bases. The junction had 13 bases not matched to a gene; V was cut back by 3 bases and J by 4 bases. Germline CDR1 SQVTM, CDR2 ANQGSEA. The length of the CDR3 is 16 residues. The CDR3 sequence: CSVEPPGTGGGETQYF. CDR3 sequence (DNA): TGCAGCGTTGAGCCCCCAGGGACAGGAGGGGGAGAGACCCAGTACTTC.

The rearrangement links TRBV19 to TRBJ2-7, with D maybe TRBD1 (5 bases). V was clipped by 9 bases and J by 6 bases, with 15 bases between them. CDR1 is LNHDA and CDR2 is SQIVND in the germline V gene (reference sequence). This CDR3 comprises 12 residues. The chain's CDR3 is CASSSRQGEQYF. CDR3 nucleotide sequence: TGTGCCAGCAGCTCCAGGCAGGGCGAGCAGTACTTC.

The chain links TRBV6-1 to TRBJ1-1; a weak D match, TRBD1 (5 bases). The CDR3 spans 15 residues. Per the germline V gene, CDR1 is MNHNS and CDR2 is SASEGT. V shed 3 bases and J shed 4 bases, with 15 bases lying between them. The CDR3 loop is CASSDSGRVGTEAFF. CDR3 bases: TGTGCCAGCAGTGATTCCGGCAGGGTGGGCACTGAAGCTTTCTTT.

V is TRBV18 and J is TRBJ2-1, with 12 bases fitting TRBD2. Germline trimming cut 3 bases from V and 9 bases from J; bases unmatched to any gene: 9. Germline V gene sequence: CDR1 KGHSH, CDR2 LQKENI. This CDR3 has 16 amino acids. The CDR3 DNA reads TGTGCCAGCTCACCCCTGACTAGCGGGAGAGGTGGTGAGCAGTTCTTC. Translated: CASSPLTSGRGGEQFF.

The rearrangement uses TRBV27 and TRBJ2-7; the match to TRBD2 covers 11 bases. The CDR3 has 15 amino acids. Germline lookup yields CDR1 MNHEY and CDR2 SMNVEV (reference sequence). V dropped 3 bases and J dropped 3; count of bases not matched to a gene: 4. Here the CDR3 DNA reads TGTGCCAGCAGTTTCCGACTAGCGGGACACTACGAGCAGTACTTC. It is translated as CASSFRLAGHYEQYF.

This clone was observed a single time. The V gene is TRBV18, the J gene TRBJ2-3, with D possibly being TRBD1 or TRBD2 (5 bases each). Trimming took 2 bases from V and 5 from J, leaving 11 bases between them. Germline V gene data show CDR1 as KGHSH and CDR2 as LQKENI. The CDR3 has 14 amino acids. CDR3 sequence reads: CASSPMTEGDTQYF. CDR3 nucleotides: TGTGCCAGCTCACCAATGACAGAGGGAGATACGCAGTATTTT.

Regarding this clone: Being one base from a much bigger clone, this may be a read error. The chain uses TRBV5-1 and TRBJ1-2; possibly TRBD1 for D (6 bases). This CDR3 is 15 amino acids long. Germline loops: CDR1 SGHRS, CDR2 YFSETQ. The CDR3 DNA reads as TGCGCCAGCAGCTTGTTCCCAGGGGCTGCCTATGGCCACACCTTC. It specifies CASSLFPGAAYGHTF.

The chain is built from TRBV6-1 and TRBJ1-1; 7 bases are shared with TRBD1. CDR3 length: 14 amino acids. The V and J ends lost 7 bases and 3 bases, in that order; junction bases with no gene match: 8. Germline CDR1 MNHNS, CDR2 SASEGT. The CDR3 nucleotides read TGTGCCAGCAATGTTGACAGGGCGGACACTGAAGCTTTCTTT. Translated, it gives CASNVDRADTEAFF.